Each of the 16 T cell receptor beta chains below was sequenced from the same sample in a study of neoadjuvant nivolumab and ipilimumab in lung cancer. Clones were sequenced by immunoSEQ multiplex PCR, and TCRdb holds only the in-frame ones, with some missing. The table shows more than 25,000 clones, with 75% to 80% occurring only once. The sequencing here drew on tumor tissue, taken after neoadjuvant nivolumab, alone or with ipilimumab, at or shortly before surgery. Every receptor here comes from an adult with non-small cell lung cancer.

This clone was recorded once. The rearrangement joins TRBV11-2 to TRBJ1-4, with D unresolved. The V gene's germline CDR1 is SGHAT and CDR2 FQNNGV. The germline V and J ends were trimmed by 3 bases and 2 bases, with 7 bases remaining between them. The CDR3 runs to 14 residues. The DNA for the CDR3 is TGTGCCAGCAGCTTTGGGATTACTAATGAAAAACTGTTTTTT. As protein: CASSFGITNEKLFF.

The chain uses TRBV7-3 and TRBJ2-1; the match to TRBD1 covers 7 bases. Germline assignment: CDR1 SGHTA and CDR2 FQGTGA. After removal of 5 bases from V and 10 bases from J, the junction contained 8 bases not matched to a gene. This CDR3 spans 13 amino acids. DNA of the CDR3: TGTGCCAGCAGCCAGCAAGCGACAGGGGAGCAGTTCTTC. Protein sequence: CASSQQATGEQFF.

J is TRBJ1-2 and V is TRBV4-1; possible D gene TRBD1, 5 bases. CDR1 and CDR2 (germline): MGHRA, YSYEKL. Trimming cost V 4 bases and J 4 bases, with 13 bases left between them. This CDR3 has 14 amino acids. CDR3 region: CASSPGRTFYGYTF. CDR3 DNA: TGCGCCAGCAGCCCGGGACGGACCTTCTATGGCTACACCTTC.

The V and J genes are TRBV18 and TRBJ1-1, with D unclear. With 4 bases removed from V and 3 bases from J, the gap between germline ends came to 9 bases. This CDR3 has 13 residues. Germline V CDR1 and CDR2: KGHSH, LQKENI. As DNA, the CDR3 is TGTGCCAGCTCACTAATTACCGACACTGAAGCTTTCTTT. Protein: CASSLITDTEAFF. Combining the CDR3 with reference TRBV18 and TRBJ1-1 gives the whole variable domain NAGVMQNPRHLVRRRGQEARLRCSPMKGHSHVYWYRQLPEEGLKFMVYLQKENIIDESGMPKERFSAEFPKEGPSILRIQQVVRGDSAAYFCASSLITDTEAFFGQGTRLTVV.

The chain has TRBV7-2 and TRBJ2-7, with D possibly matching TRBD2 (7 bases). Germline values: CDR1 SGHTA, CDR2 FQGNSA. The V end lost 1 base, the J end lost 4 bases, and 14 bases lay between the germline ends. The CDR3 sequence is 15 residues long. The CDR3 coding sequence is TGTGCCAGCAGCTTAGTAGGGGGGGAGGAGTACGAGCAGTACTTC. It encodes CASSLVGGEEYEQYF.

The gene calls are TRBV6-6 and TRBJ1-2, with D possibly matching TRBD1 (6 bases). The V end was cut by 7 bases, the J end by 4 bases, with 10 bases between. Germline CDR1 and CDR2: MNHNY and SVGAGI (reference sequence). The CDR3 contains 12 residues. Written as DNA, the CDR3 is TGTGCCAGCACCCCGGACAGCTATGGCTACACCTTC. This gives the protein CASTPDSYGYTF.

This clone has a single count. This chain joins TRBV7-9 and TRBJ2-7; D assignment may be TRBD1 or TRBD2 (7 bases each). The CDR3 contains 14 residues. Germline V lookup: CDR1 SEHNR, CDR2 FQNEAQ (reference sequence). Trimming left V 0 bases short and J 5 bases short, with 11 bases between. The CDR3 bases are TGTGCCAGCAGCTTAGCGGGAGGGGGCCACGAGCAGTACTTC. Translated, it gives CASSLAGGGHEQYF.

The V gene is TRBV19, the J gene TRBJ1-1; D call uncertain. Trimming removed 2 bases from V and 5 bases from J, with 18 bases in between. CDR1 and CDR2 (germline): LNHDA, SQIVND (reference sequence). This CDR3 has 16 residues. CDR3 sequence: CASSISPRSMRTEAFF. CDR3 coding DNA: TGTGCCAGTAGTATATCCCCCAGGTCAATGAGAACTGAAGCTTTCTTT.

This rearrangement joins TRBV29-1 to TRBJ1-1, with 7 nucleotides matching TRBD1. Germline assignment: CDR1 SQVTM and CDR2 ANQGSEA. V lost 7 bases and J lost 0; bases outside the gene matches: 5. The CDR3 runs 13 residues. The CDR3 spells CSGLGTVNTEAFF. In nucleotides, the CDR3 is TGCAGCGGCCTCGGGACAGTGAACACTGAAGCTTTCTTT.

V gene TRBV18 combines with J gene TRBJ2-5; 8 bases map to TRBD2. Germline CDR1 and CDR2: KGHSH and LQKENI. This CDR3 region has 14 residues. V was pared by 6 bases and J by 2 bases, with 5 bases of the junction left unmatched. The CDR3 bases are TGTGCCAGCTCCGGGGGGGAACAACAAGAGACCCAGTACTTC. It translates to CASSGGEQQETQYF. Full variable domain (missing parts from reference TRBV18 and TRBJ2-5): NAGVMQNPRHLVRRRGQEARLRCSPMKGHSHVYWYRQLPEEGLKFMVYLQKENIIDESGMPKERFSAEFPKEGPSILRIQQVVRGDSAAYFCASSGGEQQETQYFGPGTRLLVL.

V and J are TRBV7-3 and TRBJ2-2, with 7 bases that match TRBD2. With V trimmed by 5 bases and J by 1 base, 7 bases remained unmatched. CDR1 and CDR2 from the germline V gene are SGHTA and FQGTGA. CDR3 length equals 16 residues. This CDR3 reads CASSLTSSLNTGELFF. The CDR3 nucleotides read TGTGCCAGCAGCCTGACTAGCTCCTTGAACACCGGGGAGCTGTTTTTT.

This clone was counted a few times. The chain joins TRBV27 to TRBJ2-7; D is undetermined. Trimming took off 2 bases at V and 1 base at J, with 9 bases between the two ends. Germline-derived CDR1 and CDR2 are MNHEY and SMNVEV (reference sequence). This CDR3 has 14 amino acids. The CDR3 loop reads CASSLSGLSYEQYF. CDR3 DNA: TGTGCCAGCAGTTTAAGTGGGCTATCCTACGAGCAGTACTTC.

This clone has just a few counts. The chain links TRBV5-5 to TRBJ2-3; TRBD1 is a possible D gene (6 bases). CDR3 length equals 12 residues. V was trimmed by 4 bases and J by 6 bases, leaving 9 bases between them. Germline loops: CDR1 SGHKS, CDR2 YYEKEE (reference sequence). CDR3 sequence: CASSPQGDTQYF. CDR3 DNA sequence: TGTGCCAGCAGCCCTCAGGGGGATACGCAGTATTTT.

The chain combines TRBV11-2 with TRBJ2-1, with 9 bases matching TRBD1. Trimming at V came to 4 bases and at J to 1 base, leaving 2 bases not matched to a gene. This CDR3 contains 15 residues. Germline V gene sequence: CDR1 SGHAT, CDR2 FQNNGV. For the CDR3, the DNA is TGTGCCAGCAGCTGGGGACAGGGATCCTACAATGAGCAGTTCTTC. Protein product: CASSWGQGSYNEQFF.

CDR3 in amino acids: CASSTGTVSYNEQFF. CDR3 nucleotides: TGTGCCAGCAGTACCGGGACAGTCTCCTACAATGAGCAGTTCTTC. The chain has TRBV2 and TRBJ2-1; TRBD1 matches at 7 bases. Germline V gene sequence: CDR1 SNHLY, CDR2 FYNNEI. The CDR3 is 15 residues long. V was pared by 5 bases and J by 0 bases, with 4 bases of the junction left unmatched.

The chain couples TRBV5-1 to TRBJ2-1, with 9 bases identical to TRBD1. V was pared by 4 bases and J by 7 bases, with 15 bases of the junction left unmatched. This CDR3 comprises 17 residues. Germline V CDR1 and CDR2: SGHRS, YFSETQ. The CDR3 DNA reads TGCGCCAGCAGCAGTGGGGGGATAGGGACAGGGTATAATGAGCAGTTCTTC. Translation gives CASSSGGIGTGYNEQFF.